Listed below are T cell receptor beta chains from one sample, sequenced in a study of cytomegalovirus exposure and HLA in healthy donors. The data were produced by immunoSEQ multiplex PCR, yet TCRdb's version contains in-frame clones alone and is incomplete. The repertoire holds 170,000 or so clones, with 78% as singletons. The sample comprised PBMCs. The receptor set was obtained from a woman aged 40 to 49 in good health and CMV-seronegative. Each CDR3 is given with its conserved first and last residue. Fields, in order: V gene, J gene, CDR3 protein.

>TRBV18|TRBJ1-2
CASSPRTAANYGYTF
>TRBV11-3|TRBJ2-2
CASSPQEGGWTGELFF
>TRBV6-5|TRBJ1-5
CASSLTGQGGQPQHF
>TRBV4-1|TRBJ1-1
CASSLNTEAFF
>TRBV5-1|TRBJ1-1
CASSLNRGQTEAFF
>TRBV6-1|TRBJ2-5
CASSEAIGTGQKETQYF
>TRBV6-5|TRBJ1-1
CASLRGVNTEAFF
>TRBV6-5|TRBJ1-1
CASSYEGNTEAFF
>TRBV19|TRBJ1-5
CASSIAGIVNQPQHF
>TRBV19|TRBJ2-1
CASSPGQGKSYEQFF
>TRBV6-6|TRBJ1-5
CASRQGARDQPQHF
>TRBV19|TRBJ1-2
CASSTGDYGYTF
>TRBV2|TRBJ1-2
CASTTSRTAFYGYTF
>TRBV28|TRBJ2-1
CASSLTSGSHEQFF
>TRBV5-1|TRBJ2-5
CASSHLTGEETQYF
>TRBV7-9|TRBJ2-7
CASSSLGLAYEQYF
>TRBV5-6|TRBJ1-2
CASSLVRAGYTF
>TRBV6-1|TRBJ1-5
CASSEVRGHNRGRQPQHF
>TRBV5-1|TRBJ2-1
CASSLRDKLYNEQFF
>TRBV6-5|TRBJ2-7
CASSYAGGAYEQYF
>TRBV6-1|TRBJ2-7
CASSESPGWEQYF